The subject of this entry is one TCR beta chain. Its antigen remains unidentified. This entry comes from a study of CD8 T cells in ankylosing spondylitis. General observations from the study: Relatively scarce in peripheral blood, disease-linked clones were CD8+. One TCR beta motif, made up of seven to nine highly homologous variants, appeared characteristic of ankylosing spondylitis blood. It was reported that disease-linked clones were significantly enriched in matched ankylosing spondylitis synovial fluid.

Preparation of TCR beta libraries was done by quantitative 5'-RACE with molecular barcodes. TCRdb ran MiXCR on the 5' RACE reads and lists one entry per CDR3 protein. The sample has 150,000 to 250,000 distinct CDR3 sequences; roughly 13% are singletons. Per germline, CDR1 ENHRY and CDR2 SYGVKD. The CDR3 covers 11 residues. V lost 8 bases, J lost 6 bases, and 9 bases lay in between. Sequenced input: blood, either unsorted or a sorted T cell fraction (not recorded which). The source of this sequence is a male donor with ankylosing spondylitis or in good health (not recorded which). This sequence joins TRBV10-3 and TRBJ2-3; D not certain. CDR3 DNA: TGTGCCATCTTAAGGAGCGATACGCAGTATTTT. Amino acid sequence: CAILRSDTQYF.